The clone carrying this T cell receptor beta chain appeared many times. Its antigen is as yet unknown. The time point here: newly diagnosed GD, antithyroid drugs for less than 3 months. RNA extracted from PBMCs served as the sequencing template. These data belong to a study of regulatory T cells in long-lasting Graves disease. The wider study: Newly diagnosed Graves' patients took antithyroid drugs under 3 months. General observations from the study: There were preferences for TRBV28, TRBJ1-2 and TRBJ2-5 in persistent disease.

Libraries of TCR beta came from iRepertoire HTBI primers plus Arm-PCR of CDR3 regions. MiXCR, run by TCRdb on the multiplex PCR reads, gives a single entry per CDR3 protein. The sample yields under 300,000 distinct CDR3 sequences, around 16% seen once. Germline CDR1 and CDR2: SGHTA and FQGTGA. The CDR3 has 13 residues. V lost 2 bases to trimming and J lost 7 bases, with 11 bases between them. The TCR originated in a female donor with Graves disease. V and J are TRBV7-3 and TRBJ2-5; TRBD2 might be the D (6 bases). The source material was peripheral blood mononuclear cells (PBMCs), sampled at new diagnosis, from a patient treated with antithyroid drugs. CDR3: CASSLLSGGTQYF. CDR3 DNA sequence: TGTGCCAGCAGCTTACTTAGCGGAGGGACCCAGTACTTC.